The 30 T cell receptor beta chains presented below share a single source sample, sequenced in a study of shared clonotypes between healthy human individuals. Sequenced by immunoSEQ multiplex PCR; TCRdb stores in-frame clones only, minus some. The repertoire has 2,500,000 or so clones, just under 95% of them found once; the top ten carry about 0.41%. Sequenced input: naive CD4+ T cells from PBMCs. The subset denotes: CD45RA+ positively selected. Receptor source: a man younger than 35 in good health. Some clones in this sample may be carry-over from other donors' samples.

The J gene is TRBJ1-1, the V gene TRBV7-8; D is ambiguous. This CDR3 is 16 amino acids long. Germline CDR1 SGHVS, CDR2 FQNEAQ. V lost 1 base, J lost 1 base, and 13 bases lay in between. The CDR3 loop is CASSLGRWARNTEAFF. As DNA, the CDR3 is TGTGCCAGCAGCTTAGGACGGTGGGCGCGGAACACTGAAGCTTTCTTT.

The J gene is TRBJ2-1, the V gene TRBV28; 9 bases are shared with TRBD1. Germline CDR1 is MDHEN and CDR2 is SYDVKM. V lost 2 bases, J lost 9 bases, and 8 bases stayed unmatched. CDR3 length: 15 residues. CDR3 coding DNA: TGTGCCAGCAGTTTAAACAGGGGGCAGGGTGGTGAGCAGTTCTTC. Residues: CASSLNRGQGGEQFF. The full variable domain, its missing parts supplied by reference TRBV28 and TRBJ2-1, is DVKVTQSSRYLVKRTGEKVFLECVQDMDHENMFWYRQDPGLGLRLIYFSYDVKMKEKGDIPEGYSVSREKKERFSLILESASTNQTSMYLCASSLNRGQGGEQFFGPGTRLTVL.

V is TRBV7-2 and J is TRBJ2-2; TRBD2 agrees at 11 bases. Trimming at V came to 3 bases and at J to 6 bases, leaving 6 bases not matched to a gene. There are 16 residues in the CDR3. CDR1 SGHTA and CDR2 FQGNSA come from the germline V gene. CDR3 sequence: CASSFSGRGISGELFF. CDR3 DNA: TGTGCCAGCAGCTTTAGCGGGAGGGGGATATCCGGGGAGCTGTTTTTT.

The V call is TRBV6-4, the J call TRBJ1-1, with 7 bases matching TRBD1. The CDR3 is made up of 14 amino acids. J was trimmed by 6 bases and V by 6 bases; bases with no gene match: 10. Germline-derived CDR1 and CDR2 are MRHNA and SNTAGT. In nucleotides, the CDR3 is TGTGCCAGCAGACCCGACAGGGTGACGTCTGAAGCTTTCTTT. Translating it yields CASRPDRVTSEAFF.

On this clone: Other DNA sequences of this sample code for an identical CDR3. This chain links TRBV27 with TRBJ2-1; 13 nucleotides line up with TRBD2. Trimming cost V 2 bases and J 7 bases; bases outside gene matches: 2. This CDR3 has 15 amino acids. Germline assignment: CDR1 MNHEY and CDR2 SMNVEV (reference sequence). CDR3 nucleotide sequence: TGTGCCAGCAGTTTAGAACTAGCGGGAGGGAATGAGCAGTTCTTC. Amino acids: CASSLELAGGNEQFF.

The DNA for the CDR3 is TGTGCCAGTAGTATAGATTTGGGGGGGCTGAACACTGAAGCTTTCTTT. The encoded protein is CASSIDLGGLNTEAFF. The rearrangement joins TRBV19 to TRBJ1-1; D may be TRBD1 (6 bases). With 0 bases removed from V and 0 bases from J, the gap between germline ends came to 11 bases. Germline assignment: CDR1 LNHDA and CDR2 SQIVND (reference sequence). This CDR3 comprises 16 residues.

The chain's CDR3 is CASSGAGGSAYNEQFF. For the CDR3, the DNA is TGTGCCAGCAGCGGAGCGGGAGGGAGCGCCTACAATGAGCAGTTCTTC. The rearrangement links TRBV5-6 to TRBJ2-1, with 10 nucleotides matching TRBD2. The CDR3 has 16 residues. Germline trimming cut 4 bases from V and 2 bases from J; bases unmatched to any gene: 6. Germline CDR1 and CDR2: SGHDT and YYEEEE.

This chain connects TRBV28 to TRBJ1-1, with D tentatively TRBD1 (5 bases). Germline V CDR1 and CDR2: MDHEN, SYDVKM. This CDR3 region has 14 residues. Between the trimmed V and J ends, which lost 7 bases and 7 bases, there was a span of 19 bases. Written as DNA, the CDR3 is TGTGCCAGCAACGGGGCGAAGAGTTGGATTGAAGCTTTCTTT. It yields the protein CASNGAKSWIEAFF. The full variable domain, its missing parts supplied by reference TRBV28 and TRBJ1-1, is DVKVTQSSRYLVKRTGEKVFLECVQDMDHENMFWYRQDPGLGLRLIYFSYDVKMKEKGDIPEGYSVSREKKERFSLILESASTNQTSMYLCASNGAKSWIEAFFGQGTRLTVV.

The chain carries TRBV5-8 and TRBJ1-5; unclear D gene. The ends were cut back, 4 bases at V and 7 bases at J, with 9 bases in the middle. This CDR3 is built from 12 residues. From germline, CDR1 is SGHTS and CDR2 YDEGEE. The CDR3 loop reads CASSPRAQPQHF. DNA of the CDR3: TGTGCCAGCAGCCCCCGGGCCCAGCCCCAGCATTTT.

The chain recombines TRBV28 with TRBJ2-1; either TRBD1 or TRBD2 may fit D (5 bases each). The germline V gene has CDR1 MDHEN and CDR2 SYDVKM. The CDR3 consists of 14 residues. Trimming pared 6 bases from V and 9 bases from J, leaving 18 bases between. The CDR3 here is CASRLGPQLREQFF. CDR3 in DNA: TGTGCCAGCAGACTGGGACCCCAACTGCGTGAGCAGTTCTTC. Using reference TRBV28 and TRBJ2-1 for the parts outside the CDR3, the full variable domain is DVKVTQSSRYLVKRTGEKVFLECVQDMDHENMFWYRQDPGLGLRLIYFSYDVKMKEKGDIPEGYSVSREKKERFSLILESASTNQTSMYLCASRLGPQLREQFFGPGTRLTVL.

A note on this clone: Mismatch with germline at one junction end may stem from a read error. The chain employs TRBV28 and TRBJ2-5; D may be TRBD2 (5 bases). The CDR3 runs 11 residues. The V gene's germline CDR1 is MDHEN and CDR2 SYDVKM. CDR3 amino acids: CASSFEAKEDF. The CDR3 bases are TGTGCCAGCAGTTTTGAAGCCAAGGAGGACTTC.

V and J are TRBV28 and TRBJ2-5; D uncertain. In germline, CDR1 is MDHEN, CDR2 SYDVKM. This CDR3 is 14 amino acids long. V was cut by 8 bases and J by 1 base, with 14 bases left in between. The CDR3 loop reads CASLSPLTQETQYF. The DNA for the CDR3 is TGTGCCAGCCTTAGTCCACTAACCCAAGAGACCCAGTACTTC.

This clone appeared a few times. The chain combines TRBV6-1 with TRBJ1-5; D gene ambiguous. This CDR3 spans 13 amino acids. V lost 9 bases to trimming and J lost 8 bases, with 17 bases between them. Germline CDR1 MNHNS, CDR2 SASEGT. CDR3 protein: CASERTVVEPQHF. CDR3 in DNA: TGTGCCAGTGAGAGGACGGTGGTGGAGCCCCAGCATTTT.

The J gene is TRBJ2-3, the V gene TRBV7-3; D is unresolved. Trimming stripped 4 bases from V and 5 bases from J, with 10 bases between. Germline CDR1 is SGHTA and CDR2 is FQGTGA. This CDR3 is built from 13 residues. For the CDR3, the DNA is TGTGCCAGCAGCTCCCTCCTAGGAGATACGCAGTATTTT. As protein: CASSSLLGDTQYF.

CDR3 region: CASSAQSRETQYF. The CDR3 DNA sequence: TGTGCCAGCAGTGCTCAGAGCCGGGAGACCCAGTACTTC. The gene calls are TRBV6-4 and TRBJ2-5; the D is unclear. The V end lost 4 bases, the J end lost 5 bases, and 11 bases lay between the germline ends. This CDR3 contains 13 residues. Germline CDR1 is MRHNA and CDR2 is SNTAGT.

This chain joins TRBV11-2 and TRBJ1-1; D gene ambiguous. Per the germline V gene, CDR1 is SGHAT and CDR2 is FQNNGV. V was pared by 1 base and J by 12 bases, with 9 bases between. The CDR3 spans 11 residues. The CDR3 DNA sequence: TGTGCCAGCAGCTTAGGGTCAAGGACTTTCTTT. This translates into CASSLGSRTFF.

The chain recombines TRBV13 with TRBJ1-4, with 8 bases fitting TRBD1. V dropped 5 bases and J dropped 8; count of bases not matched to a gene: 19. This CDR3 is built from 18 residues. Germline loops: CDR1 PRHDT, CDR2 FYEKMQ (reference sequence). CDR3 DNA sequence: TGTGCCAGCAGCGGATCCGGACAGGGTCAGGCTACCCTCGAAAAACTGTTTTTT. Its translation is CASSGSGQGQATLEKLFF.

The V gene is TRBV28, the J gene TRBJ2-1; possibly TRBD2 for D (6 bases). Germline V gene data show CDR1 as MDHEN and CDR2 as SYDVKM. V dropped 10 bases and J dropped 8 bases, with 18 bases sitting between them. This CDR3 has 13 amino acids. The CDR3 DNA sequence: TGTGCCACCAAGACTAGAAGTCTGGATGAGCAGTTCTTC. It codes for CATKTRSLDEQFF. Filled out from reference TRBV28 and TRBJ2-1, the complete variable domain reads DVKVTQSSRYLVKRTGEKVFLECVQDMDHENMFWYRQDPGLGLRLIYFSYDVKMKEKGDIPEGYSVSREKKERFSLILESASTNQTSMYLCATKTRSLDEQFFGPGTRLTVL.

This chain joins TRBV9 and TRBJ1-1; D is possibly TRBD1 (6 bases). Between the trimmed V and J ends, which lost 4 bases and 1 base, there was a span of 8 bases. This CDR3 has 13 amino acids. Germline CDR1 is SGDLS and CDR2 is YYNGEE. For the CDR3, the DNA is TGTGCCAGCAGCACACAGGGGAACACTGAAGCTTTCTTT. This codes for CASSTQGNTEAFF.

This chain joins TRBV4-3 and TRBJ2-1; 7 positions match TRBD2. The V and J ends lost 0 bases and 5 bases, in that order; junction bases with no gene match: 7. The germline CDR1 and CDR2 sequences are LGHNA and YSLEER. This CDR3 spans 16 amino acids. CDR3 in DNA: TGCGCCAGCAGCCAAGATCCCGGGAGGATCCACAATGAGCAGTTCTTC. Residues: CASSQDPGRIHNEQFF.

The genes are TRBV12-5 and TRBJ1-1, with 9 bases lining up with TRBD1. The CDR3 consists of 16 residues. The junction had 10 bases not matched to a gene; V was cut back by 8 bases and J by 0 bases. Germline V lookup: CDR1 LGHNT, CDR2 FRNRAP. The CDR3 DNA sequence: TGTGCTAGTTCAACCGGGACAGGGATATTGAACACTGAAGCTTTCTTT. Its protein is CASSTGTGILNTEAFF.

As DNA, the CDR3 is TGCGCCAGCAGCTGGAGCGGCGGGGCGTTCTACGAGCAGTACTTC. It translates to CASSWSGGAFYEQYF. The chain links TRBV5-1 to TRBJ2-7, with D possibly TRBD2 on 6 matching bases. Trimming removed 3 bases at V and 3 bases at J, with 16 bases between. CDR3 size: 15 residues. Germline V gene sequence: CDR1 SGHRS, CDR2 YFSETQ.

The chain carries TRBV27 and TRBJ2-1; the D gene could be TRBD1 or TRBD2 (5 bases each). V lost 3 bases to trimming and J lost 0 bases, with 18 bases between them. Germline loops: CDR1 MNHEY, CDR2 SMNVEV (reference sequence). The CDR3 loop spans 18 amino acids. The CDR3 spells CASSFRAQRGNSYNEQFF. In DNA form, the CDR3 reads TGTGCCAGCAGTTTTAGGGCACAACGGGGCAACTCCTACAATGAGCAGTTCTTC.

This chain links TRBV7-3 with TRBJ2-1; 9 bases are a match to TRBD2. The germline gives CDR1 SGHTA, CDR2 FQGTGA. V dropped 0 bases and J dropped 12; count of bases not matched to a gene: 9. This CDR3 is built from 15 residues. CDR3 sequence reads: CASSLTVAGVLGQFF. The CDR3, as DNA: TGTGCCAGCAGCTTAACCGTAGCGGGAGTCCTTGGGCAGTTCTTC.

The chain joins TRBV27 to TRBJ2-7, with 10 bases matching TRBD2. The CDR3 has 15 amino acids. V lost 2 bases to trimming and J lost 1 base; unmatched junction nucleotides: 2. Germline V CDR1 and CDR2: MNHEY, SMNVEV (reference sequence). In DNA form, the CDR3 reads TGTGCCAGCAGTTTAGGACTAGCGGTATCCTACGAGCAGTACTTC. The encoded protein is CASSLGLAVSYEQYF.

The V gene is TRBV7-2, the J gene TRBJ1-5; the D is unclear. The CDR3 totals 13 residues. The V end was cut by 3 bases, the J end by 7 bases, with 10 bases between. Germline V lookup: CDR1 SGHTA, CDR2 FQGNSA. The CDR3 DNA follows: TGTGCCAGCAGCTTTCGGATAAGCCAGCCCCAGCATTTT. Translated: CASSFRISQPQHF.

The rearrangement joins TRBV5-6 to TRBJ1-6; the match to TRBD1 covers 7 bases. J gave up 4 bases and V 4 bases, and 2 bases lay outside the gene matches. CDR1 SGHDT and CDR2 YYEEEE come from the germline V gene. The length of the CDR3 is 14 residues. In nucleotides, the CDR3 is TGTGCCAGCAGCCCGGGACAGTATAATTCACCCCTCCACTTT. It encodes CASSPGQYNSPLHF.

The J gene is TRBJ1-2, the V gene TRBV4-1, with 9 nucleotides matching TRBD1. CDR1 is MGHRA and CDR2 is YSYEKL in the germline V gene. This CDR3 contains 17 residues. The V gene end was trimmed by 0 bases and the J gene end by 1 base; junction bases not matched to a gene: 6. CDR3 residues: CASSQDDRGDFNYGYTF. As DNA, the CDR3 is TGCGCCAGCAGCCAAGATGACAGGGGGGACTTTAACTATGGCTACACCTTC.

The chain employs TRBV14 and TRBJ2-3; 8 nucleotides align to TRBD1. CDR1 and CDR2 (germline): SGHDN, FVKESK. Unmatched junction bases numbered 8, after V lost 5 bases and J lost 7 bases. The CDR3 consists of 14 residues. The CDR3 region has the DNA TGTGCCAGCAGCTCGGACAGGGCGGCGAATACGCAGTATTTT. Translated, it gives CASSSDRAANTQYF.

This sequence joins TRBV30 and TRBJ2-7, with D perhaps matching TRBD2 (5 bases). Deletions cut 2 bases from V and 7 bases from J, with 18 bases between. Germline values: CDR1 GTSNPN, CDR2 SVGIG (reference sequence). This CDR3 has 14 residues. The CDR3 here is CAWSTLVLSGEQYF. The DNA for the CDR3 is TGTGCCTGGAGTACACTAGTGCTGTCTGGAGAGCAGTACTTC.